The clone carrying this T cell receptor (beta chain) turned up a few times. No antigen is known for it. The ends were cut back, 1 base at V and 2 bases at J, with 7 bases in the middle. Germline V gene data show CDR1 as SQVTM and CDR2 as ANQGSEA. The CDR3 sequence is 13 residues long. TCRalpha and TCRbeta libraries used 5'RACE with constant-segment primers and UMIs. TCRdb ran MiXCR on the 5' RACE reads and lists one entry per CDR3 protein. The data show under 200,000 distinct CDR3 sequences, 25% to 40% seen once. The source of the sample is a study of T-cell memory formation after mild COVID-19. Study context: In these data, TCR clusters were largely donor specific. The study, taken as a whole, reports: CM and EM subsets held most contracting CD4+ clones; EMRA held CD8+ ones. Among clones contracting day 15 to 85, CD4/CD8 was balanced, whereas later expanders leaned CD4+.

This chain links TRBV29-1 with TRBJ2-3; D is unclear. The TCR comes from an adult woman who had mild COVID-19 (a few samples of this study predate the infection). Cell type and time point are not known. Sequencing input: PBMCs or a T cell subset sorted from them (not recorded which). The CDR3 spells CSVEGVPTDTQYF. In DNA form, the CDR3 reads TGCAGCGTTGAAGGAGTACCCACAGATACGCAGTATTTT.